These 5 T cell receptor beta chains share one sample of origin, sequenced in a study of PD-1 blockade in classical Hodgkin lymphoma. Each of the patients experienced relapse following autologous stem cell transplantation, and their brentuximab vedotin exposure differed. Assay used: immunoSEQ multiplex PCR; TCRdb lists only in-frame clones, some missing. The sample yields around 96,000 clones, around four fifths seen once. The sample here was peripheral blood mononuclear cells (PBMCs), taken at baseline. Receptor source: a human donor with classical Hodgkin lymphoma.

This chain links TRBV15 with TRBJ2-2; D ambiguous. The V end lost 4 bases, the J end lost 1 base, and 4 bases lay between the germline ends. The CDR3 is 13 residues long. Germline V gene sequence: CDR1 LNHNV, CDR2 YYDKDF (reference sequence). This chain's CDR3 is CATSTGNTGELFF. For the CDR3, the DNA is TGTGCCACCAGCACTGGGAACACCGGGGAGCTGTTTTTT.

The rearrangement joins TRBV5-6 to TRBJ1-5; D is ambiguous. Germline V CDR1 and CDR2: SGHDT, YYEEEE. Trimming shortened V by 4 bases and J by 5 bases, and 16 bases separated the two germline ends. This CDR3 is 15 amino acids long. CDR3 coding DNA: TGTGCCAGCAGCCTCGGTCTGAGCCTGGATCAGCCCCAGCATTTT. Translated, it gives CASSLGLSLDQPQHF. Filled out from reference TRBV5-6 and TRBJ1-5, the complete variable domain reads DAGVTQSPTHLIKTRGQQVTLRCSPKSGHDTVSWYQQALGQGPQFIFQYYEEEERQRGNFPDRFSGHQFPNYSSELNVNALLLGDSALYLCASSLGLSLDQPQHFGDGTRLSIL.

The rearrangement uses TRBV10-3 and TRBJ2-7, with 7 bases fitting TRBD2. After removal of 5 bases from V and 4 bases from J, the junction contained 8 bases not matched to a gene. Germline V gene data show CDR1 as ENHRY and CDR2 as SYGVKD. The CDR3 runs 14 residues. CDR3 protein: CAISRGSGPYEQYF. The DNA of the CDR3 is TGTGCCATCAGTCGGGGTAGCGGGCCTTACGAGCAGTACTTC.

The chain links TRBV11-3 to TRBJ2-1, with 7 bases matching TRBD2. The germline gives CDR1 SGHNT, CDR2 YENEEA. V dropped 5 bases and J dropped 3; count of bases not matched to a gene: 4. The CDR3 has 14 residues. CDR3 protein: CASSHGTNYNEQFF. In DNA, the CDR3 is TGTGCCAGCAGCCACGGGACTAACTACAATGAGCAGTTCTTC.

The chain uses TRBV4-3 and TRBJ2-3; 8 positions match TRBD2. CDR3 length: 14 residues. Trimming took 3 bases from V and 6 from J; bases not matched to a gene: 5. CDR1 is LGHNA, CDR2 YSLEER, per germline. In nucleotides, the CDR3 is TGCGCCAGCAGCCATGGGACTAGTGCGGATACGCAGTATTTT. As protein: CASSHGTSADTQYF.